The 32 T cell receptor beta chains presented below share a single source sample, sequenced in a study of response to subunit inactivated influenza vaccine. TCRdb analysed the RT-PCR reads with MiXCR anew, one entry per CDR3 protein. The table includes approximately 230,000 distinct CDR3 sequences, 10% to 15% detected once. The sequenced sample was non-naive T cells sorted from PBMCs, obtained 14 to 15 days before vaccination. These receptors originate from a middle-aged man who received an inactivated influenza vaccine.

The rearrangement joins TRBV4-1 to TRBJ2-7, with TRBD1 as a possible D gene (5 bases). Trimming took off 2 bases at V and 3 bases at J, with 8 bases between the two ends. The germline V gene encodes CDR1 MGHRA and CDR2 YSYEKL. The CDR3 is 13 amino acids. CDR3 protein: CASSQPTGYEQYF. CDR3 DNA sequence: TGCGCCAGCAGCCAACCTACAGGCTACGAGCAGTACTTC.

In its sample, this clonotype was seen a few times. At one end the junction does not follow the germline gene, possibly because of a read error. The chain uses TRBV14 and TRBJ1-2, with D tentatively TRBD1 (6 bases). The CDR3 extends over 13 amino acids. The germline gives CDR1 SGHDN, CDR2 FVKESK. The DNA of the CDR3 is TGTGCCAGCAGTCGCCTGGACAGTATTCTCCCTTACTTC. Protein: CASSRLDSILPYF.

This clonotype has a count of ten or more. This chain connects TRBV5-1 to TRBJ2-7; D is undetermined. The CDR3 is 14 amino acids. Trimming shortened V by 0 bases and J by 0 bases, and 7 bases separated the two germline ends. CDR1 SGHRS and CDR2 YFSETQ come from the germline V gene. The CDR3 bases are TGCGCCAGCAGCTTGGGGCCCAGCTCCTACGAGCAGTACTTC. The encoded protein is CASSLGPSSYEQYF.

This clonotype has a count of ten or more. The V gene is TRBV14, the J gene TRBJ2-5; 9 positions agree with TRBD1. Looked up from germline, CDR1 is SGHDN and CDR2 is FVKESK. V shed 4 bases and J 2 bases; nucleotides not matched to a gene: 5. CDR3 length: 15 amino acids. The CDR3 is CASSPMDRGQETQYF. CDR3 DNA: TGTGCCAGCAGCCCTATGGACAGGGGTCAAGAGACCCAGTACTTC.

This clonotype has only a few counts. The V gene is TRBV18, the J gene TRBJ1-1; TRBD1 agrees at 7 bases. The CDR3 loop spans 14 amino acids. CDR1 is KGHSH and CDR2 is LQKENI in the germline V gene. The J segment lost 6 bases and the V segment lost 6 bases, leaving 10 bases of the junction unmatched. CDR3 in amino acids: CASSHGTEDPEAFF. The DNA for the CDR3 is TGTGCCAGCTCCCACGGGACAGAGGACCCTGAAGCTTTCTTT.

Ten or more counts support this clonotype. This rearrangement joins TRBV7-9 to TRBJ2-1, with D tentatively TRBD1 or TRBD2 (5 bases each). The CDR3 is made up of 14 amino acids. V lost 1 base, J lost 2 bases, and 6 bases lay in between. Germline CDR1 is SEHNR and CDR2 is FQNEAQ (reference sequence). CDR3 coding DNA: TGTGCCAGCAGCTTAGGGGGACCCTACAATGAGCAGTTCTTC. As protein: CASSLGGPYNEQFF. The full variable domain, completed using reference TRBV7-9 and TRBJ2-1, is DTGVSQNPRHKITKRGQNVTFRCDPISEHNRLYWYRQTLGQGPEFLTYFQNEAQLEKSRLLSDRFSAERPKGSFSTLEIQRTEQGDSAMYLCASSLGGPYNEQFFGPGTRLTVL.

This clonotype was seen more than once but under ten times. The V call is TRBV6-2 or TRBV6-3, the J call TRBJ1-1; D uncertain. Germline CDR1 is MNHEY and CDR2 is SVGEGT. Trimming shortened V by 4 bases and J by 0 bases, and 15 bases separated the two germline ends. The CDR3 totals 16 residues. The CDR3 DNA reads as TGTGCCAGCAGTTCGAAGACATGGTTTTTGAACACTGAAGCTTTCTTT. Amino acid sequence: CASSSKTWFLNTEAFF.

The table lists this clonotype with a few counts. This CDR3 is CASSLRAGGWTDTQYF. DNA for the CDR3: TGTGCCAGCAGCTTGCGAGCGGGAGGCTGGACAGATACGCAGTATTTT. The J gene is TRBJ2-3, the V gene TRBV5-6; 9 bases are a match to TRBD2. With V trimmed by 1 base and J by 3 bases, 6 bases remained unmatched. Germline V gene data show CDR1 as SGHDT and CDR2 as YYEEEE. The CDR3 spans 16 residues.

The gene calls are TRBV9 and TRBJ2-1, with 8 bases that match TRBD2. This CDR3 region has 15 residues. J gave up 4 bases and V 0 bases, and 3 bases lay outside the gene matches. Germline V gene lookup returns CDR1 SGDLS and CDR2 YYNGEE. CDR3 loop: CASSVALAGYNEQFF. The CDR3, as DNA: TGTGCCAGCAGCGTAGCTCTAGCGGGTTACAATGAGCAGTTCTTC.

A few counts support this clonotype. V usage is TRBV5-1 and J usage is TRBJ2-7; a weak D match, TRBD1 (6 bases). The CDR3 consists of 14 residues. Per the germline V gene, CDR1 is SGHRS and CDR2 is YFSETQ. With 0 bases removed from V and 5 bases from J, the gap between germline ends came to 12 bases. CDR3 in amino acids: CASSLGQAGNEQYF. CDR3 DNA: TGCGCCAGCAGCTTGGGACAGGCCGGGAACGAGCAGTACTTC.

This clonotype was counted ten times or more. V is TRBV28 and J is TRBJ1-6, with no clear D. V lost 1 base, J lost 15 bases, and 10 bases lay in between. The CDR3 contains 12 residues. Per germline, CDR1 MDHEN and CDR2 SYDVKM. The CDR3: CASSLLGDLLHF. The CDR3 DNA reads TGTGCCAGCAGTTTATTGGGTGACCTCCTCCACTTT. Drawing the rest from reference TRBV28 and TRBJ1-6, the complete variable domain is DVKVTQSSRYLVKRTGEKVFLECVQDMDHENMFWYRQDPGLGLRLIYFSYDVKMKEKGDIPEGYSVSREKKERFSLILESASTNQTSMYLCASSLLGDLLHFGNGTRLTVT.

This clonotype was recorded a few times. This sequence joins TRBV20-1 and TRBJ2-7, with 13 bases aligning to TRBD2. With V trimmed by 0 bases and J by 3 bases, 2 bases remained unmatched. The CDR3 sequence is 15 residues long. In germline, CDR1 is DFQATT, CDR2 SNEGSKA (reference sequence). The CDR3 DNA is TGCAGTGCTAGAGACGGGACTAGCGGGGACTACGAGCAGTACTTC. It is translated as CSARDGTSGDYEQYF.

V is TRBV3-1 and J is TRBJ1-1; no reliable D call. The CDR3 contains 15 residues. Germline CDR1 LGHDT, CDR2 YNNKEL (reference sequence). Trimming removed 5 bases from V and 1 base from J, with 14 bases in between. CDR3 nucleotides: TGTGCCAGCAGCGCCCAAAGCCCAGCGAACACTGAAGCTTTCTTT. Its protein is CASSAQSPANTEAFF.

This clonotype was found a few times. The chain employs TRBV20-1 and TRBJ1-5; maybe TRBD1 (5 bases). CDR3 size: 13 residues. The V gene's germline CDR1 is DFQATT and CDR2 SNEGSKA (reference sequence). V lost 4 bases, J lost 6 bases, and 13 bases lay in between. Written as DNA, the CDR3 is TGCAGTGCTAAGGGTTCTGGGGGTCAGCCCCAGCATTTT. It codes for CSAKGSGGQPQHF.

This clonotype was counted only a few times. The chain links TRBV4-2 to TRBJ1-4; no definite D call. Germline CDR1 is LGHNA and CDR2 is YNFKEQ. The CDR3 is made up of 15 amino acids. With 5 bases removed from V and 5 bases from J, the gap between germline ends came to 15 bases. The CDR3 reads CASSSSSAPNEKLFF. The CDR3 DNA is TGTGCCAGCAGCTCTAGTAGCGCCCCAAATGAAAAACTGTTTTTT.

This sequence joins TRBV7-3 and TRBJ2-5; 7 bases are a match to TRBD1. Unmatched junction bases numbered 5, after V lost 2 bases and J lost 5 bases. This CDR3 spans 14 amino acids. Germline V gives CDR1 SGHTA, CDR2 FQGTGA. CDR3 in amino acids: CASSLGHRGETQYF. In DNA, the CDR3 is TGTGCCAGCAGCTTAGGTCACAGGGGTGAGACCCAGTACTTC.

The chain joins TRBV20-1 to TRBJ1-2, with TRBD1 matching over 8 bases. The CDR3 contains 13 residues. V dropped 5 bases and J dropped 5; count of bases not matched to a gene: 7. Germline V gene data show CDR1 as DFQATT and CDR2 as SNEGSKA (reference sequence). This CDR3 is CSAPRTGGYGYTF. The CDR3 nucleotides read TGCAGTGCTCCCAGAACAGGGGGATATGGCTACACCTTC.

This clonotype was observed a few times. The rearrangement links TRBV5-1 to TRBJ2-6; D is uncertain. Trimming removed 5 bases from V and 0 bases from J, with 6 bases in between. Germline V gene lookup returns CDR1 SGHRS and CDR2 YFSETQ. The CDR3 sequence is 14 residues long. For the CDR3, the DNA is TGCGCCAGCAGTAAGAGCTCTGGGGCCAACGTCCTGACTTTC. Translated, it gives CASSKSSGANVLTF.

Turning to this clonotype: A much larger clone sits a single nucleotide away, making a read error possible. The V gene is TRBV20-1, the J gene TRBJ1-5; the D is unclear. The V and J ends lost 3 bases and 5 bases respectively, with 8 bases between them. CDR3 length: 12 amino acids. Germline loops: CDR1 DFQATT, CDR2 SNEGSKA (reference sequence). CDR3 loop: CSASYGDQPQHF. CDR3 in DNA: TGCAGTGCTAGCTACGGAGATCAGCCCCAGCATTTT.

CDR3 region: CATSDRLRAGVEQFF. In nucleotides, the CDR3 is TGTGCCACCAGTGACCGGCTAAGGGCGGGGGTTGAGCAGTTCTTC. The V and J genes are TRBV24-1 and TRBJ2-1; 7 bases align to TRBD2. Germline CDR1 KGHDR, CDR2 SFDVKD. V was clipped by 4 bases and J by 9 bases; unmatched bases: 11. The CDR3 sequence is 15 residues long.

This clonotype was counted at least ten times. This chain connects TRBV5-1 to TRBJ2-7, with D perhaps being TRBD1 or TRBD2 (5 bases each). V was cut by 4 bases and J by 3 bases, with 14 bases left in between. The CDR3 extends over 14 amino acids. The germline V gene encodes CDR1 SGHRS and CDR2 YFSETQ. CDR3 region: CASSQGPTGYEQYF. The CDR3 DNA is TGCGCCAGCAGCCAGGGACCCACGGGCTACGAGCAGTACTTC.

This clonotype turned up a few times. CDR3 bases: TGTGCCAGCACGGGGGGCGCTAACTCTGGGGCCAACGTCCTGACTTTC. This translates into CASTGGANSGANVLTF. V gene TRBV6-2 or TRBV6-3 combines with J gene TRBJ2-6; maybe TRBD2 (7 bases). The CDR3 totals 16 residues. The V end lost 7 bases, the J end lost 0 bases, and 13 bases lay between the germline ends. Germline CDR1 reads MNHEY; CDR2 reads SVGEGT.

V and J are TRBV6-2 or TRBV6-3 and TRBJ2-5; TRBD2 matches at 12 bases. The J segment lost 5 bases and the V segment lost 2 bases, leaving 9 bases of the junction unmatched. CDR1 and CDR2 (germline): MNHEY, SVGEGT. CDR3 length: 17 amino acids. The CDR3 here is CASSYRLAGVGKETQYF. CDR3 nucleotide sequence: TGTGCCAGCAGTTACCGACTAGCGGGAGTAGGAAAGGAGACCCAGTACTTC.

The chain uses TRBV15 and TRBJ1-3; no firm D call. CDR1 is LNHNV, CDR2 YYDKDF, per germline (reference sequence). The CDR3 is 16 residues long. Trimming took 0 bases from V and 0 from J, leaving 9 bases between them. The CDR3 DNA follows: TGTGCCACCAGCAGAGATCGTTGGACCTCTGGAAACACCATATATTTT. The encoded protein is CATSRDRWTSGNTIYF. Using reference TRBV15 and TRBJ1-3 for the parts outside the CDR3, the full variable domain is DAMVIQNPRYQVTQFGKPVTLSCSQTLNHNVMYWYQQKSSQAPKLLFHYYDKDFNNEADTPDNFQSRRPNTSFCFLDIRSPGLGDTAMYLCATSRDRWTSGNTIYFGEGSWLTVV.

This clonotype has more than one count but fewer than ten. A much larger clone differs from this one at a single base, so this may be a read error. The CDR3 does not end in the conserved phenylalanine or tryptophan, so this is likely a read error. This chain connects TRBV5-6 to TRBJ2-7, with a possible D match to TRBD1 (6 bases). V was clipped by 3 bases and J by 6 bases, with 10 bases between them. Germline V CDR1 and CDR2: SGHDT, YYEEEE. CDR3 length: 12 residues. CDR3 loop: CASSWTQGEQYY. CDR3 DNA: TGTGCCAGCAGCTGGACACAGGGCGAGCAGTACTAC.

V and J are TRBV7-3 and TRBJ2-2; tentatively, D is TRBD1 or TRBD2 (5 bases each). The germline gives CDR1 SGHTA, CDR2 FQGTGA. Trimming removed 6 bases at V and 13 bases at J, with 21 bases between. The CDR3 length is 14 residues. CDR3 loop: CASSPGHRSGWLFF. CDR3 nucleotide sequence: TGTGCCAGCAGTCCCGGACACCGATCGGGATGGCTGTTTTTT.

This rearrangement joins TRBV11-2 to TRBJ2-1, with D uncertain. Per the germline V gene, CDR1 is SGHAT and CDR2 is FQNNGV. Trimming removed 5 bases from V and 12 bases from J, with 14 bases in between. The CDR3 runs to 12 residues. The CDR3 region is CASSPGPTGQFF. The CDR3 coding sequence is TGTGCCAGCAGCCCAGGCCCAACGGGGCAGTTCTTC. Complete variable domain (other parts from reference TRBV11-2 and TRBJ2-1): EAGVAQSPRYKIIEKRQSVAFWCNPISGHATLYWYQQILGQGPKLLIQFQNNGVVDDSQLPKDRFSAERLKGVDSTLKIQPAKLEDSAVYLCASSPGPTGQFFGPGTRLTVL.

This clonotype has only a few counts. The V and J genes are TRBV12-3 or TRBV12-4 and TRBJ1-2; 9 bases line up with TRBD1. Losses at the gene ends were 6 bases for V and 5 bases for J; bases not matched to a gene: 7. This CDR3 comprises 14 residues. CDR3 sequence: CASSAQGARYGYTF. CDR3 bases: TGTGCCAGCAGCGCACAGGGGGCGCGGTATGGCTACACCTTC.

This sequence joins TRBV3-1 and TRBJ1-1; no clear D. The CDR3 totals 12 residues. Germline V CDR1 and CDR2: LGHDT, YNNKEL (reference sequence). The ends were cut back, 4 bases at V and 5 bases at J, with 8 bases in the middle. For the CDR3, the DNA is TGTGCCAGCAGCCGATCTGGAACTGAAGCTTTCTTT. Its translation: CASSRSGTEAFF. The variable domain in full, completed from reference TRBV3-1 and TRBJ1-1, reads DTAVSQTPKYLVTQMGNDKSIKCEQNLGHDTMYWYKQDSKKFLKIMFSYNNKELIINETVPNRFSPKSPDKAHLNLHINSLELGDSAVYFCASSRSGTEAFFGQGTRLTVV.

The V and J genes are TRBV20-1 and TRBJ2-7, with TRBD2 matching over 7 bases. The CDR3 has 15 amino acids. V lost 3 bases to trimming and J lost 1 base; unmatched junction nucleotides: 9. Germline assignment: CDR1 DFQATT and CDR2 SNEGSKA (reference sequence). CDR3 loop: CSARGSGTGSYEQYF. As DNA, the CDR3 is TGCAGTGCTAGGGGCAGCGGGACCGGGTCCTACGAGCAGTACTTC.

This clonotype was detected only a few times. The V gene is TRBV6-2 or TRBV6-3, the J gene TRBJ1-4, with TRBD1 matching over 7 bases. V lost 6 bases, J lost 8 bases, and 6 bases stayed unmatched. Germline V gene data show CDR1 as MNHEY and CDR2 as SVGEGT. CDR3 length: 13 amino acids. CDR3 nucleotide sequence: TGTGCCAGCAGCGGACAGGCAGGGGAAAAACTGTTTTTT. Its protein is CASSGQAGEKLFF.

The gene calls are TRBV12-3 or TRBV12-4 and TRBJ1-5; 7 bases align to TRBD1. This CDR3 is 14 amino acids long. J gave up 4 bases and V 7 bases, and 7 bases lay outside the gene matches. The CDR3 sequence is CASTKGARNQPQHF. The DNA of the CDR3 is TGTGCCAGCACGAAGGGGGCTCGGAATCAGCCCCAGCATTTT.